The clone carrying this T cell receptor (beta chain) showed up many times. Its antigen remains unknown. TCRdb re-analysed the reads in MiXCR, keeping a single row per CDR3 protein. Among 150,000 to 200,000 distinct CDR3 sequences listed, roughly 14% were seen once. This record comes from a study of T cell repertoires in cytomegalovirus infection. Study as a whole: Public TCR beta signature analysis indicated the presence of both CMV infection and matching HLA type. The study's findings and limits: CMV-specific TCR beta clonotypes restricted by HLA-C dominated the ex vivo response. Cumulative frequency of public TCR beta families picked out carriers of CMV plus the relevant HLA.

The length of the CDR3 is 16 residues. Trimming shortened V by 2 bases and J by 6 bases, and 20 bases separated the two germline ends. The germline V gene encodes CDR1 MNHEY and CDR2 SVGEGT. The chain joins TRBV6-2 or TRBV6-3 to TRBJ2-7, with a possible D match to TRBD1 (5 bases). The receptor's source is a human donor in good health (CMV status not recorded). Some clones in this sample may be carry-over from other donors' samples. Sequenced: PBMCs. Here the CDR3 DNA reads TGTGCCAGCAGTTACGCAGGGTTACCTCTGACAATCGAGCAGTACTTC. Translated, it gives CASSYAGLPLTIEQYF.